These T cell receptor beta chains were read from a single sample in a study of cytomegalovirus exposure and HLA in healthy donors. Assay used: immunoSEQ multiplex PCR; TCRdb lists only in-frame clones, some missing. The table includes roughly 170,000 clones, just over 75% detected once. Sequenced sample: PBMCs. The receptor set was obtained from a woman in her twenties or thirties in good health and CMV-seropositive. The CDR3 runs from the conserved cysteine through the conserved F or W. Size is omitted from some rows. Given values are once, few, many or a class for expanded clones.

size: .; V: TRBV19; CDR3: CASSPRTGGIFYGYTF
size: .; V: TRBV9; CDR3: CASSVAFQETQYF
size: .; V: TRBV7-9; CDR3: CASSLSASSPLHF
size: .; V: TRBV28; CDR3: CASTGGVGLANNEQFF
size: .; V: TRBV28; CDR3: CASTPDRYDQPQHF
size: .; V: TRBV25-1; CDR3: CASSGGSGTGATNEQFF
size: .; V: TRBV7-8; CDR3: CASSPRLVTNEKLFF
size: .; V: TRBV18; CDR3: CASSGRDSPYEQYF
size: .; V: TRBV27; CDR3: CASSSGRLYEQYF
size: .; V: TRBV5-1; CDR3: CASATSGVEQYF
size: few; V: TRBV30; CDR3: CAWSPGGGGEKLFF
size: .; V: TRBV7-3; CDR3: CASSASGSYNEQFF
size: .; V: TRBV2; CDR3: CASSDPYYGYTF
size: .; V: TRBV5-1; CDR3: CASSSWDREETQYF
size: .; V: TRBV30; CDR3: CARTAEGQHSEQYF
size: .; V: TRBV6-5; CDR3: CASRSPGQYEAFF
size: few; V: TRBV29-1; CDR3: CSVGGGLTGATYEQYF
size: once; V: TRBV7-6; CDR3: CASSRIAGDLSYEQYF
size: .; V: TRBV7-6; CDR3: CASSLVVGPLPGNYGYTF
size: .; V: TRBV30; CDR3: CAWSPRGPYEQYF
size: .; V: TRBV30; CDR3: CAGEAGSLYTEAFF
size: .; V: TRBV6-5; CDR3: CASGTSGRLDYEQYF
size: .; V: TRBV4-3; CDR3: CASSQDYATGISYEQYF
size: once; V: TRBV4-2; CDR3: CASSQDPQGPNEKLFF
size: .; V: TRBV9; CDR3: CASSGGLEGTQYF
size: .; V: TRBV6-1; CDR3: CASSVSRVNEKLFF
size: .; V: TRBV4-2; CDR3: CASSQDGLGGGYGYTF
size: few; V: TRBV28; CDR3: CASIPGTGGSQPQHF
size: .; V: TRBV18; CDR3: CASSPGLAGARADTQYF
size: .; V: TRBV7-3; CDR3: CASSLTSGSTDTQYF
size: .; V: TRBV5-8; CDR3: CAGDRVRTGELFF
size: .; V: TRBV5-4; CDR3: CASTPGTGLYEQYF
size: .; V: TRBV28; CDR3: CASSLFGTGAPLSYEQYF